Below are 28 T cell receptor beta chains sequenced from a single sample in a study of T cell responses to AZD1222 COVID-19 vaccine. The assay was immunoSEQ multiplex PCR, and TCRdb's table has in-frame clones only and misses some. The profile shows roughly 140,000 clones, approximately 90% of them singletons. The specimen was peripheral blood, collected 28 days after the second AZD1222 dose. Every receptor here comes from an adult who received the AZD1222 COVID-19 vaccine.

This chain links TRBV27 with TRBJ2-5; tentative D call: TRBD1 (6 bases). Trimming took off 6 bases at V and 4 bases at J, with 12 bases between the two ends. The germline V gene has CDR1 MNHEY and CDR2 SMNVEV (reference sequence). This CDR3 spans 13 amino acids. In DNA form, the CDR3 reads TGTGCCAGCAGCACAGGGTGGGGAGAGACCCAGTACTTC. It is translated as CASSTGWGETQYF.

The gene calls are TRBV11-2 and TRBJ2-1; 10 bases agree with TRBD2. With 5 bases clipped from V and 4 bases from J, the junction kept 8 bases outside the gene matches. The CDR3 runs 16 residues. Per the germline V gene, CDR1 is SGHAT and CDR2 is FQNNGV. The CDR3 sequence is CASSRLAGGLYNEQFF. The CDR3 DNA sequence: TGTGCCAGCAGCCGATTAGCGGGAGGCCTTTACAATGAGCAGTTCTTC.

The V and J genes are TRBV28 and TRBJ1-5; maybe TRBD1 (6 bases). Germline loops: CDR1 MDHEN, CDR2 SYDVKM. The V end was cut by 5 bases, the J end by 4 bases, with 15 bases between. The CDR3 has 15 amino acids. This chain's CDR3 is CASSPQGTGNQPQHF. The DNA of the CDR3 is TGTGCCAGCAGTCCCCAGGGGACGGGGAATCAGCCCCAGCATTTT.

The V call is TRBV7-9, the J call TRBJ1-4, with D possibly TRBD1 on 5 matching bases. The CDR3 has 15 amino acids. V lost 5 bases, J lost 3 bases, and 13 bases lay in between. The germline CDR1 and CDR2 sequences are SEHNR and FQNEAQ (reference sequence). CDR3 in DNA: TGTGCCAGCAGCACGTTGGGGCTATCTAATGAAAAACTGTTTTTT. Its protein is CASSTLGLSNEKLFF.

The chain has TRBV7-9 and TRBJ1-2; TRBD1 matches 9 bases. Germline-derived CDR1 and CDR2 are SEHNR and FQNEAQ (reference sequence). The CDR3 is 16 residues long. V was pared by 5 bases and J by 6 bases, with 13 bases of the junction left unmatched. The CDR3 loop reads CASSLSNQQGAHGYTF. For the CDR3, the DNA is TGTGCCAGCAGCCTCTCTAACCAACAGGGGGCTCATGGCTACACCTTC.

The gene calls are TRBV20-1 and TRBJ1-1, with 7 bases matching TRBD1. The J segment lost 8 bases and the V segment lost 5 bases, leaving 5 bases of the junction unmatched. This CDR3 comprises 11 residues. CDR1 is DFQATT and CDR2 is SNEGSKA in the germline V gene (reference sequence). CDR3 bases: TGCAGTGCTCTCCAGGGGGTGGAAGCTTTCTTT. Translated: CSALQGVEAFF.

The CDR3 DNA follows: TGTGCCAGCAGCGTAGAGGACAGGGTCCCGAATGGCTACACCTTC. It specifies CASSVEDRVPNGYTF. V gene TRBV9 combines with J gene TRBJ1-2, with TRBD1 identical over 8 bases. The CDR3 has 15 amino acids. CDR1 and CDR2 from the germline V gene are SGDLS and YYNGEE. The V gene end was trimmed by 0 bases and the J gene end by 6 bases; junction bases not matched to a gene: 7. Full variable domain (remainder filled in from reference TRBV9 and TRBJ1-2): DSGVTQTPKHLITATGQRVTLRCSPRSGDLSVYWYQQSLDQGLQFLIQYYNGEERAKGNILERFSAQQFPDLHSELNLSSLELGDSALYFCASSVEDRVPNGYTFGSGTRLTVV.

CDR3 sequence: CASSPRLRRISYEQYF. The CDR3 DNA reads as TGTGCCAGCAGCCCCCGTCTACGACGTATATCCTACGAGCAGTACTTC. The rearrangement joins TRBV5-6 to TRBJ2-7; no firm D call. The CDR3 is 16 amino acids. Germline V gene sequence: CDR1 SGHDT, CDR2 YYEEEE. V dropped 4 bases and J dropped 1 base, with 18 bases sitting between them.

This chain uses TRBV10-3 with TRBJ1-4, with unresolved D. The CDR3 runs to 14 residues. Trimming shortened V by 2 bases and J by 4 bases, and 8 bases separated the two germline ends. Germline V gene sequence: CDR1 ENHRY, CDR2 SYGVKD. The CDR3 protein is CAISEVQLNEKLFF. CDR3 sequence (DNA): TGTGCCATCAGTGAGGTACAGCTTAATGAAAAACTGTTTTTT.

The rearrangement joins TRBV18 to TRBJ2-2; D is uncertain. The germline V gene has CDR1 KGHSH and CDR2 LQKENI. The CDR3 is 12 amino acids. Trimming stripped 0 bases from V and 8 bases from J, with 4 bases between. CDR3 DNA: TGTGCCAGCTCACCACCGTTAGGGGAGCTGTTTTTT. It translates to CASSPPLGELFF. Filled out from reference TRBV18 and TRBJ2-2, the complete variable domain reads NAGVMQNPRHLVRRRGQEARLRCSPMKGHSHVYWYRQLPEEGLKFMVYLQKENIIDESGMPKERFSAEFPKEGPSILRIQQVVRGDSAAYFCASSPPLGELFFGEGSRLTVL.

The chain combines TRBV7-9 with TRBJ1-4, with 12 bases matching TRBD1. Germline CDR1 reads SEHNR; CDR2 reads FQNEAQ (reference sequence). This CDR3 is built from 17 residues. J gave up 8 bases and V 5 bases, and 12 bases lay outside the gene matches. CDR3 nucleotides: TGTGCCAGCAGCGCAAACGCACCGGGACAGGGGGCGGAAAAACTGTTTTTT. This sequence encodes CASSANAPGQGAEKLFF. Full variable domain (rest looked up from reference TRBV7-9 and TRBJ1-4): DTGVSQNPRHKITKRGQNVTFRCDPISEHNRLYWYRQTLGQGPEFLTYFQNEAQLEKSRLLSDRFSAERPKGSFSTLEIQRTEQGDSAMYLCASSANAPGQGAEKLFFGSGTQLSVL.

The DNA of the CDR3 is TGTGCCATAAGGGGGACAGGCAATCAGCCCCAGCATTTT. Its protein product is CAIRGTGNQPQHF. The rearrangement uses TRBV28 and TRBJ1-5; 7 bases line up with TRBD1. The V gene's germline CDR1 is MDHEN and CDR2 SYDVKM. This CDR3 is built from 13 residues. J lost 2 bases, V lost 10 bases, and 5 bases had no gene match.

This clone came up once. The rearrangement joins TRBV7-8 to TRBJ2-2; 7 bases align to TRBD1. J gave up 7 bases and V 8 bases, and 10 bases lay outside the gene matches. CDR1 is SGHVS, CDR2 FQNEAQ, per germline. The CDR3 has 14 residues. CDR3 nucleotide sequence: TGTGCCAGCCTTACTAGACAGGGTAGCGGGGAGCTGTTTTTT. It translates to CASLTRQGSGELFF.

The V call is TRBV7-3, the J call TRBJ2-2, with a possible D match to TRBD1 (6 bases). The germline V gene has CDR1 SGHTA and CDR2 FQGTGA. V was shortened by 5 bases and J by 7 bases, with 17 bases between the two germline ends. The CDR3 sequence is 15 residues long. DNA for the CDR3: TGTGCCAGCAGCCGCTCCGGGACAACGGGCGGGGAGCTGTTTTTT. This translates into CASSRSGTTGGELFF.

The chain joins TRBV7-6 to TRBJ1-1, with D uncertain. From germline, CDR1 is SGHVS and CDR2 FNYEAQ. The CDR3 spans 10 residues. The V and J ends lost 5 bases and 11 bases respectively, with 9 bases between them. Here the CDR3 reads CASSPPVAFF. The CDR3 DNA is TGTGCCAGCAGCCCCCCTGTTGCTTTCTTT.

This clone was detected only a few times. V usage is TRBV5-1 and J usage is TRBJ1-4, with 8 bases that match TRBD1. The CDR3 is 13 amino acids. Germline assignment: CDR1 SGHRS and CDR2 YFSETQ. Trimming took 4 bases from V and 5 from J; bases not matched to a gene: 1. CDR3 in DNA: TGCGCCAGCAGCCGGGACAGGAATGAAAAACTGTTTTTT. As protein: CASSRDRNEKLFF.

The chain employs TRBV24-1 and TRBJ2-2; no clear D gene. Germline V gives CDR1 KGHDR, CDR2 SFDVKD. The CDR3 is made up of 11 amino acids. V lost 7 bases and J 4 bases, leaving 3 bases between the germline ends. The CDR3 protein is CATRSTGELFF. In DNA form, the CDR3 reads TGTGCCACCAGGTCCACCGGGGAGCTGTTTTTT.

The rearrangement joins TRBV6-5 to TRBJ1-2, with D tentatively TRBD1 (5 bases). V was shortened by 3 bases and J by 3 bases, with 8 bases between the two germline ends. This CDR3 region has 13 residues. The germline V gene encodes CDR1 MNHEY and CDR2 SVGAGI. In DNA form, the CDR3 reads TGTGCCAGCAGTTATGGGACGGACTATGGCTACACCTTC. This gives the protein CASSYGTDYGYTF.

This sequence joins TRBV5-1 and TRBJ2-5, with TRBD2 identical over 13 bases. From germline, CDR1 is SGHRS and CDR2 YFSETQ. V shed 0 bases, J shed 2 bases, and the junction held 1 base outside the gene matches. The CDR3 is 16 amino acids. The CDR3 loop is CASSLGGLAGQETQYF. Written as DNA, the CDR3 is TGCGCCAGCAGCTTGGGGGGACTAGCGGGGCAAGAGACCCAGTACTTC.

The J gene is TRBJ2-1, the V gene TRBV6-5, with D hard to call. This CDR3 has 16 residues. The V end lost 0 bases, the J end lost 4 bases, and 13 bases lay between the germline ends. Germline lookup yields CDR1 MNHEY and CDR2 SVGAGI. This chain's CDR3 is CASSYSGMANYNEQFF. The CDR3 coding sequence is TGTGCCAGCAGTTACTCGGGGATGGCCAATTACAATGAGCAGTTCTTC.

This sequence joins TRBV19 and TRBJ2-1; D not resolved. Trimming stripped 0 bases from V and 10 bases from J, with 7 bases between. The length of the CDR3 is 12 residues. CDR1 and CDR2 from the germline V gene are LNHDA and SQIVND (reference sequence). The CDR3 loop is CASSIDVGEQFF. CDR3 DNA sequence: TGTGCCAGTAGTATAGATGTAGGAGAGCAGTTCTTC.

DNA of the CDR3: TGCAGTGCTAGAGAGGCCTACGAGCAGTACTTC. Amino acids: CSAREAYEQYF. The rearrangement uses TRBV20-1 and TRBJ2-7; D not certain. Germline V CDR1 and CDR2: DFQATT, SNEGSKA (reference sequence). This CDR3 spans 11 amino acids. Trimming removed 0 bases from V and 2 bases from J, with 2 bases in between.

V gene TRBV27 combines with J gene TRBJ2-5; 8 bases are a match to TRBD1. The CDR3 has 18 residues. CDR1 is MNHEY, CDR2 SMNVEV, per germline (reference sequence). The trim removed 4 bases at V and 1 base at J, leaving 14 bases unmatched. In nucleotides, the CDR3 is TGTGCCAGCAGTTCCAGGGGGCGCGGGCTGGGGTCCCAAGAGACCCAGTACTTC. Its protein is CASSSRGRGLGSQETQYF.

This chain connects TRBV3-1 (or the pseudogene TRBV3-2) to TRBJ1-3; 10 bases fit TRBD1. Looked up from germline, CDR1 is LGHDT and CDR2 is YNNKEL (reference sequence). V lost 4 bases and J lost 8; bases outside the gene matches: 11. This CDR3 spans 16 amino acids. The CDR3 DNA follows: TGTGCCAGCAGCCTCCTGTTGACAGGGGGCCGGGACACCATATATTTT. Translated, it gives CASSLLLTGGRDTIYF.

The chain uses TRBV5-1 and TRBJ1-5, with 9 bases identical to TRBD1. CDR3 length equals 15 residues. Germline CDR1 and CDR2: SGHRS and YFSETQ. V was clipped by 4 bases and J by 5 bases; unmatched bases: 7. Written as DNA, the CDR3 is TGCGCCAGCAGCCCGGACAGGGGCTCCGATCAGCCCCAGCATTTT. Amino acids: CASSPDRGSDQPQHF. The full variable domain, its missing parts supplied by reference TRBV5-1 and TRBJ1-5, is KAGVTQTPRYLIKTRGQQVTLSCSPISGHRSVSWYQQTPGQGLQFLFEYFSETQRNKGNFPGRFSGRQFSNSRSEMNVSTLELGDSALYLCASSPDRGSDQPQHFGDGTRLSIL.

The CDR3 DNA is TGTGCCAGCAGTGTTAGGACGGGACTCACCGGGGAGCTGTTTTTT. Amino acid sequence: CASSVRTGLTGELFF. This chain uses TRBV2 with TRBJ2-2; D perhaps matches TRBD2 (6 bases). CDR1 and CDR2 from the germline V gene are SNHLY and FYNNEI. Trimming removed 4 bases at V and 4 bases at J, with 13 bases between. This CDR3 has 15 residues.

The chain combines TRBV30 with TRBJ1-2; TRBD1 is a possible D gene (6 bases). Looked up from germline, CDR1 is GTSNPN and CDR2 is SVGIG (reference sequence). V was pared by 1 base and J by 7 bases, with 19 bases between. This CDR3 is built from 15 residues. The DNA of the CDR3 is TGTGCCTGGAGTGAGGAGGGTAGGGGGGGCTTTGGCTACACCTTC. Protein: CAWSEEGRGGFGYTF.

This clone appeared a few times. The rearrangement uses TRBV5-5 and TRBJ2-5, with a possible D match to TRBD2 (6 bases). The CDR3 sequence is 16 residues long. The ends were cut back, 0 bases at V and 0 bases at J, with 12 bases in the middle. Germline CDR1 is SGHKS and CDR2 is YYEKEE (reference sequence). The CDR3 sequence: CASSLGVGDYQETQYF. The DNA for the CDR3 is TGTGCCAGCAGCTTGGGGGTTGGGGACTACCAAGAGACCCAGTACTTC.